These T cell receptor beta chains were read from a single sample in a study of blood T cell repertoires in COVID-19. TCRdb's copy holds only in-frame clones and misses some; the assay was immunoSEQ multiplex PCR. This table holds 100,000 to 150,000 clones, 84% found once. The sequenced sample consisted of peripheral blood. These receptors were obtained from a man aged 60 to 75 with acute or convalescent COVID-19. CDR3s include the opening cysteine and the closing phenylalanine or tryptophan. The D gene is left open where the match is weak. The listing skips clone size in some rows; elsewhere it reads once, few, many or a size class.

DNA: TGTGCCAGCAGCCAGCTAGACCCCCATGGCTACACCTTC
CDR3: CASSQLDPHGYTF
V: TRBV7-9
size: -
J: TRBJ1-2
D: -

DNA: TGCGCCAGCAGTTACTCCACAGGTTCTAACACTGAAGCTTTCTTT
CDR3: CASSYSTGSNTEAFF
V: TRBV5-1
size: -
J: TRBJ1-1
D: -

DNA: TGTGCCAGTAGTATAGCTAGCGGGAGTACCTACGAGCAGTACTTC
CDR3: CASSIASGSTYEQYF
V: TRBV19
size: -
J: TRBJ2-7
D: TRBD2

DNA: TGTGCCAGCAGCTTAGGCTCCTCCCGCGACTGGGTATTGTGGCCCCAGCATTTT
CDR3: CASSLGSSRDWVLWPQHF
V: TRBV7-8
size: -
J: TRBJ1-5
D: -

DNA: TGCGCCAGCAGTACAGGGACGAACACCGGGGAGCTGTTTTTT
CDR3: CASSTGTNTGELFF
V: TRBV5-1
size: -
J: TRBJ2-2
D: -

DNA: TGTGCCAGCAGTAGGACAGGGCACGAGCAGTACTTC
CDR3: CASSRTGHEQYF
V: TRBV6-5
size: -
J: TRBJ2-7
D: TRBD1

DNA: TGTGCCAGCAGTCCTCTCACCGGGGAGCTGTTTTTT
CDR3: CASSPLTGELFF
V: TRBV12-3/TRBV12-4
size: once
J: TRBJ2-2
D: -

DNA: TGCGCCAGCAGCTTGGAGGCGGGGTTCGGAGCTTTCTTT
CDR3: CASSLEAGFGAFF
V: TRBV5-1
size: -
J: TRBJ1-1
D: -

DNA: TGCGCCAGCAGCTTGGGAGTACAGGGGGCTGGAAACACCATATATTTT
CDR3: CASSLGVQGAGNTIYF
V: TRBV5-1
size: -
J: TRBJ1-3
D: TRBD1

DNA: TGTGCCAGCAGCTTAGCAACAGGACCCACCGGGGAGCTGTTTTTT
CDR3: CASSLATGPTGELFF
V: TRBV7-3
size: -
J: TRBJ2-2
D: -

DNA: TGTGCCTGGAGTTATACCGGGGTCGGCTACACCTTC
CDR3: CAWSYTGVGYTF
V: TRBV30
size: -
J: TRBJ1-2
D: -

DNA: TGTGCCAGCAGTTACTTACTAGCCCGGGAGCAGTACTTC
CDR3: CASSYLLAREQYF
V: TRBV6-5
size: -
J: TRBJ2-7
D: -

DNA: TGTGCCAGCAGTGAAAGAGGGGGCGCTTGGGAAAAACTGTTTTTT
CDR3: CASSERGGAWEKLFF
V: TRBV6-1
size: -
J: TRBJ1-4
D: TRBD1

DNA: TGTGCCAGCAGTTACTCGGCTGGGGCGAAGCAAGAGACCCAGTACTTC
CDR3: CASSYSAGAKQETQYF
V: TRBV6-5
size: -
J: TRBJ2-5
D: -

DNA: TGTGCCAGTAAAGGACAGGGGAATCAGCCCCAGCATTTT
CDR3: CASKGQGNQPQHF
V: TRBV19
size: -
J: TRBJ1-5
D: TRBD1

DNA: TGCGCCAGCCAACGGGCGGGAGGAAACAATGAGCAGTTCTTC
CDR3: CASQRAGGNNEQFF
V: TRBV5-1
size: -
J: TRBJ2-1
D: TRBD2

DNA: TGTGCCAGTACGGAAACAGGTCGCACCGGGGAGCTGTTTTTT
CDR3: CASTETGRTGELFF
V: TRBV19
size: -
J: TRBJ2-2
D: -

DNA: TGCGCCAGCAGTGGCACGGGGGGCGGGGTCACTGAAGCTTTCTTT
CDR3: CASSGTGGGVTEAFF
V: TRBV10-2
size: -
J: TRBJ1-1
D: -

DNA: TGTGCCAGCAGCTTAGAGGTGGGCAGGGTGACCCTCTACAATGAGCAGTTCTTC
CDR3: CASSLEVGRVTLYNEQFF
V: TRBV11-2
size: -
J: TRBJ2-1
D: -

DNA: TGTGCCAGTACTAACACAGGGGGCGCGGGAACCGGGGAGCTGTTTTTT
CDR3: CASTNTGGAGTGELFF
V: TRBV19
size: -
J: TRBJ2-2
D: TRBD1

DNA: TGTGCCAAATTCCCTTGGAGACTAGCGGGAGGGGATGAGACCCAGTACTTC
CDR3: CAKFPWRLAGGDETQYF
V: TRBV27
size: -
J: TRBJ2-5
D: TRBD2

DNA: TGTGCCAGCAGCCCACAGTACGAGCAGTACTTC
CDR3: CASSPQYEQYF
V: TRBV6-2/TRBV6-3
size: -
J: TRBJ2-7
D: -

DNA: TGTGCCACCAGTTTGGGGACTAGCCTTACAGATACGCAGTATTTT
CDR3: CATSLGTSLTDTQYF
V: TRBV24-1
size: -
J: TRBJ2-3
D: TRBD2

DNA: TGTGCCAGTAGTTCGCCCCGACTAGCGGGAGGGCCTAAGAACACCGGGGAGCTGTTTTTT
CDR3: CASSSPRLAGGPKNTGELFF
V: TRBV19
size: -
J: TRBJ2-2
D: TRBD2

DNA: TGTGCCAGCAGCTTACCGACTAGCGGGGGGTACCCGAGCTCCTACAATGAGCAGTTCTTC
CDR3: CASSLPTSGGYPSSYNEQFF
V: TRBV5-5
size: -
J: TRBJ2-1
D: TRBD2

DNA: TGTGCCAGCAGCTTTTTGAGCGGCGGTGCCGAGGCAGACTTC
CDR3: CASSFLSGGAEADF
V: TRBV7-2
size: -
J: TRBJ2-5
D: -

DNA: TGTGCCAGCAGTTATATCGGGACTAGCGGAGGCTACGAGCAGTACTTC
CDR3: CASSYIGTSGGYEQYF
V: TRBV6-6
size: -
J: TRBJ2-7
D: TRBD2

DNA: TGTGCCAGCACAGGGTACGCCGGGGAGCTGTTTTTT
CDR3: CASTGYAGELFF
V: TRBV6-5
size: -
J: TRBJ2-2
D: -

DNA: TGTGCCAGCAGCAGGGACAGGGGACTCACAGATACGCAGTATTTT
CDR3: CASSRDRGLTDTQYF
V: TRBV7-2
size: few
J: TRBJ2-3
D: TRBD1

DNA: TGTGCCAGCAGCTCAACCACCGGGACTCGTGGGTTCTTC
CDR3: CASSSTTGTRGFF
V: TRBV3-1/TRBV3-2
size: -
J: TRBJ2-1
D: -

DNA: TGCGCCAGCAGCCAAGCCAGACAGAACTTTACCTACGAGCAGTACTTC
CDR3: CASSQARQNFTYEQYF
V: TRBV4-1
size: -
J: TRBJ2-7
D: -

DNA: TGTGCCAGCAGCAAAGGGACGGACAGGGATTACTACGAGCAGTACTTC
CDR3: CASSKGTDRDYYEQYF
V: TRBV9
size: -
J: TRBJ2-7
D: TRBD1

DNA: TGTGCCAGCAGCTCGACTAGCGGGACAACCAAAGACCCCTACGAGCAGTACTTC
CDR3: CASSSTSGTTKDPYEQYF
V: TRBV7-9
size: -
J: TRBJ2-7
D: TRBD2

DNA: TGTGCCAGCAGGTCGGGACAGCTCAATCAGCCCCAGCATTTT
CDR3: CASRSGQLNQPQHF
V: TRBV6-5
size: -
J: TRBJ1-5
D: TRBD1

DNA: TGTGCCAGCTCACCCGGGACAGCTACCTCTGGAAACACCATATATTTT
CDR3: CASSPGTATSGNTIYF
V: TRBV18
size: once
J: TRBJ1-3
D: TRBD1

DNA: TGTGCCAGCAGTCACCGGGACTCTGGAAACACCATATATTTT
CDR3: CASSHRDSGNTIYF
V: TRBV2
size: few
J: TRBJ1-3
D: -

DNA: TGCAGTGCCCCACGAGGGAACGAGCAGTACTTC
CDR3: CSAPRGNEQYF
V: TRBV20-1
size: few
J: TRBJ2-7
D: -

DNA: TGTGCCAGCAGCTCCCGGACAGGGCTGTACACTGAAGCTTTCTTT
CDR3: CASSSRTGLYTEAFF
V: TRBV7-8
size: -
J: TRBJ1-1
D: TRBD1

DNA: TGTGCCAGTAGTAAGAGGTTGGAGAACACCATATATTTT
CDR3: CASSKRLENTIYF
V: TRBV19
size: -
J: TRBJ1-3
D: -

DNA: TGCAGCGTGTGGACATTGGAGACCCAGTACTTC
CDR3: CSVWTLETQYF
V: TRBV29-1
size: -
J: TRBJ2-5
D: -

DNA: TGTGCCAGCAGCCGGGACAAAGTGAACACTGAAGCTTTCTTT
CDR3: CASSRDKVNTEAFF
V: TRBV6-5
size: -
J: TRBJ1-1
D: -

DNA: TGTGCCAGCAGCCTTACAACAGGCTACGAGCAGTACTTC
CDR3: CASSLTTGYEQYF
V: TRBV3-1/TRBV3-2
size: -
J: TRBJ2-7
D: -

DNA: TGCAGCGTTGCCGCGAACACCGGGGAGCTGTTTTTT
CDR3: CSVAANTGELFF
V: TRBV29-1
size: -
J: TRBJ2-2
D: -

DNA: TGTGCCAGCAGACCCAGGACAGGGGGATGGGATGAGACCCAGTACTTC
CDR3: CASRPRTGGWDETQYF
V: TRBV6-6
size: -
J: TRBJ2-5
D: TRBD1

DNA: TGTGCCAGCAGTGTGGGGCTAGCGGGAGACCAAGAGACCCAGTACTTC
CDR3: CASSVGLAGDQETQYF
V: TRBV2
size: -
J: TRBJ2-5
D: TRBD2